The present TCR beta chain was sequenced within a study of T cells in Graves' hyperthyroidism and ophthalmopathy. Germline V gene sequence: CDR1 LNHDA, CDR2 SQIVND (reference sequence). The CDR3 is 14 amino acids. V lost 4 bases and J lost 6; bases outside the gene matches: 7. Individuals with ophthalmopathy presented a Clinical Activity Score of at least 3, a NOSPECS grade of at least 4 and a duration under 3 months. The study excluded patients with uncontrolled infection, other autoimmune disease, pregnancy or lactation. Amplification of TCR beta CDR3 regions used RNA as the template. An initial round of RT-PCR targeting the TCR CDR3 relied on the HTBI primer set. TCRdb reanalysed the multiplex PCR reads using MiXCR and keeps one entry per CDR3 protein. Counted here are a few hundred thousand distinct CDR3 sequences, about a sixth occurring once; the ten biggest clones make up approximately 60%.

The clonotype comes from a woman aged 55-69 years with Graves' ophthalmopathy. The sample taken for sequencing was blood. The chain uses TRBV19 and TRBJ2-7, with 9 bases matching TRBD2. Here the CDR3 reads CASSTSGNLPEQYF. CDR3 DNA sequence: TGTGCCAGTAGTACTAGCGGGAACCTTCCCGAGCAGTACTTC.